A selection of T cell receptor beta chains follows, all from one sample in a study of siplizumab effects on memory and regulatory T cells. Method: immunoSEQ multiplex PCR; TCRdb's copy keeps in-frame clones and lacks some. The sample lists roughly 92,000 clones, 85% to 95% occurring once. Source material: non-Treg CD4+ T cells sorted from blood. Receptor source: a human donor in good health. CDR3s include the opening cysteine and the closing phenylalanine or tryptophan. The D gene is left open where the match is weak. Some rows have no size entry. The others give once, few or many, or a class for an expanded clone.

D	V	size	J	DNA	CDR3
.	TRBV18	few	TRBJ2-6	TGTGCCAGCTCACCGGTGGATCTCTACTCTGGGGCCAACGTCCTGACTTTC	CASSPVDLYSGANVLTF
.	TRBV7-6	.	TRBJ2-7	TGTGCCAGCAGCTTAGCGCGGGGGCGGACCCACTACGAGCAGTACTTC	CASSLARGRTHYEQYF
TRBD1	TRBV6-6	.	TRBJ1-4	TGTGCCAGCAGTTCTATCGGGACAGCTAATGAAAAACTGTTTTTT	CASSSIGTANEKLFF
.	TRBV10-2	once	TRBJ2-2	TGCGCCAGCAGTAAACCCGGGAGCCCGAGGACCGGGGAGCTGTTTTTT	CASSKPGSPRTGELFF
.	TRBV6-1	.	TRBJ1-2	TGTGCCAGCAGGGGCAGGTTGTCCGGAGGCTACACCTTC	CASRGRLSGGYTF
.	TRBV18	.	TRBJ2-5	TGTGCCAGCTCACCGAGGGAGACCCAGTACTTC	CASSPRETQYF
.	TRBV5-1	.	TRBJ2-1	TGCGCCAGCTCCTACAGTGATTGGGCCTACAATGAGCAGTTCTTC	CASSYSDWAYNEQFF
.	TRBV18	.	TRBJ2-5	TGTGCCAGCTCACCAGATCAGGGTAGGGGAGAGACCCAGTACTTC	CASSPDQGRGETQYF
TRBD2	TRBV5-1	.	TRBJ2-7	TGCGCCACCAGCAGAACAGCGGGACCGACCTACGAGCAGTACTTC	CATSRTAGPTYEQYF
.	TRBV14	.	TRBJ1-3	TGTGCCAGCAGCTATAACCTAGTCTCTGGAAACACCATATATTTT	CASSYNLVSGNTIYF
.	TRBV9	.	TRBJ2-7	TGTGCCAGCAGCGGTCAAGGGGCCTTGTACGAGCAGTACTTC	CASSGQGALYEQYF
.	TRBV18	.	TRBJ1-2	TGTGCCAGCTCACCTACTCTCTTGGAGGCGCCCAGGGTTGGCTACACCTTC	CASSPTLLEAPRVGYTF
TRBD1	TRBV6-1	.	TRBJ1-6	TGTGCCAGCAGAGGGACAGTCGCGTCTTTTTCACCCCTCCACTTT	CASRGTVASFSPLHF
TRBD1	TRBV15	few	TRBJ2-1	TGTGCCACCAGTCCGGGACAGGGAAACAATGAGCAGTTCTTC	CATSPGQGNNEQFF
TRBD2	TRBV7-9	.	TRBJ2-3	TGTGCCAGCAGCTTACAATCCCTGCGACTAGCGGGAGAACAAGATACGCAGTATTTT	CASSLQSLRLAGEQDTQYF
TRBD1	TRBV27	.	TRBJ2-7	TGTGCCAGCAGCTACATAGGGGTAACCGGGACAGGGGTCTACGAGCAGTACTTC	CASSYIGVTGTGVYEQYF
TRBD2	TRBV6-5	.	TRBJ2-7	TGTGCCAGCAGTTACAACAGCGGGAGGGTCGACGAGCAGTACTTC	CASSYNSGRVDEQYF
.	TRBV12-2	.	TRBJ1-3	TGTGCAAGTCGCTTAGAGACAGAGGGAAACACCATATATTTT	CASRLETEGNTIYF
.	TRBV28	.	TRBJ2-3	TGTGCCAGCAGTTTGGCAGCTGCAGATACGCAGTATTTT	CASSLAAADTQYF
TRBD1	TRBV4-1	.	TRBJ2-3	TGCGCCAGCAGCCAAGATAACCGACAGGGGGCAGATACGCAGTATTTT	CASSQDNRQGADTQYF
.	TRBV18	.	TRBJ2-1	TGTGCCAGCTCACCAATCTCGAGCGGCAATGAGCAGTTCTTC	CASSPISSGNEQFF
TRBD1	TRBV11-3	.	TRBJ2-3	TGTGCCAGCAGCTTTTCAGGGGGCGAAGATACGCAGTATTTT	CASSFSGGEDTQYF
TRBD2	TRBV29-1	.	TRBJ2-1	TGCAGCGCCACTAGCGGGAGGGCGAATGAGCAGTTCTTC	CSATSGRANEQFF
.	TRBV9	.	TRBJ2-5	TGTGCCAGCAGCTCAGATCACCCCGTGGAGACCCAGTACTTC	CASSSDHPVETQYF
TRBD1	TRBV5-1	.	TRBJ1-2	TGCGCCAGCAGCTTGGAGACAGGGGGCTGGGGCTACACCTTC	CASSLETGGWGYTF
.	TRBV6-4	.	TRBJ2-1	TGTGCCAGCAGTGACGGGAGCTCCTACAATGAGCAGTTCTTC	CASSDGSSYNEQFF
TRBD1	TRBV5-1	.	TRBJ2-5	TGCGCCAGCAGCTCTGGACAGGGATGGGAGACCCAGTACTTC	CASSSGQGWETQYF
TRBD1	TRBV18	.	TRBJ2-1	TGTGCCAGCTCACGGTCCAGGGGGCGTGATGGGTGGAATGAGCAGTTCTTC	CASSRSRGRDGWNEQFF
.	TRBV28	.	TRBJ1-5	TGTGCCAGCGGGTCCCCGGGGCCCCAGCATTTT	CASGSPGPQHF
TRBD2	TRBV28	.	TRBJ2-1	TGTGCCAGCAGTTTCTCCCCCATTCTAGCGGGAGGCCTCAATGAGCAGTTCTTC	CASSFSPILAGGLNEQFF
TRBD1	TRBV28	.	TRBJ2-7	TGTGCCAGCAGTTTTGGGGCGGCGCGCCACGTGAGAGGGACAGGGGGGAAGGACGAGCAGTACTTC	CASSFGAARHVRGTGGKDEQYF
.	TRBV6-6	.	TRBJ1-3	TGTGCCAGCAGCCAAATGAGCTCTGGAAACACCATATATTTT	CASSQMSSGNTIYF
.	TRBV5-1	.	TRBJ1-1	TGCGCCAGCAGCTTGGTTATAGGGATGATCACTGAAGCTTTCTTT	CASSLVIGMITEAFF
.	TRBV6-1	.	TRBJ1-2	TGTGCCAGCAGGCCTGACGGTGGGTTCTTAGGCTACACCTTC	CASRPDGGFLGYTF
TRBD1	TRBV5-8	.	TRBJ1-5	TGTGCCAGCAGCTTGATGAGACAGGGCTTGAATCAGCCCCAGCATTTT	CASSLMRQGLNQPQHF
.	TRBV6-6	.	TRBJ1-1	TGTGCCAGCAGTTCAACAGGGATCACTGAAGCTTTCTTT	CASSSTGITEAFF
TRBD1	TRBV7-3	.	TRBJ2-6	TGTGCCAGCAGCCCCCCGGCAGGGGGCCCCCTCTCTGGGGCCAACGTCCTGACTTTC	CASSPPAGGPLSGANVLTF
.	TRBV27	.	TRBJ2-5	TGTGCCAGCAGCTCTGAAGGGGAGACCCAGTACTTC	CASSSEGETQYF
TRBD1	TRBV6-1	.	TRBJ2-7	TGTGCCAGCAGTGGGCAAATAAGGGGGCACTACGAGCAGTACTTC	CASSGQIRGHYEQYF
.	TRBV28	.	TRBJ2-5	TGTGCCAGCAGTCCAACGGGACTCGGGGCCGGTAACCAGTACTTC	CASSPTGLGAGNQYF
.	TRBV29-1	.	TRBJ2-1	TGCAGCGTGGAGGGGACGGTATTATACAATGAGCAGTTCTTC	CSVEGTVLYNEQFF
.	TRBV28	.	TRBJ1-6	TGTGCCAGCAGGAGTAGCTCCTATAATTCACCCCTCCACTTT	CASRSSSYNSPLHF
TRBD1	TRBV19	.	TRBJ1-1	TGTGCCAGTAGTAGGACAGGTACCTCTGAAGCTTTCTTT	CASSRTGTSEAFF
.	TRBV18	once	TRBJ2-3	TGTGCCAGCTCACCCCTCCGGGACGGGGGCACAGATACGCAGTATTTT	CASSPLRDGGTDTQYF
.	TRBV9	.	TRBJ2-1	TGTGCCAGCAGCGTCCGGGGGAGCTCCTACAATGAGCAGTTCTTC	CASSVRGSSYNEQFF
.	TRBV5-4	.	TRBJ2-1	TGTGCCAGCAGCTTGGCTTTAGGTACTGGTGAGCAGTTCTTC	CASSLALGTGEQFF
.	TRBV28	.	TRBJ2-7	TGTGCCAGCGGTATTTTCTCCTACGAGCAGTACTTC	CASGIFSYEQYF
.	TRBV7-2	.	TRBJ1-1	TGTGCCAGCAGCTTCTCTTTTTCGGCGGGTGAAGCTTTCTTT	CASSFSFSAGEAFF
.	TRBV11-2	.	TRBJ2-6	TGTGCCAGCAGCGCTTCCGGCGGGCGCTCTGGGGCCAACGTCCTGACTTTC	CASSASGGRSGANVLTF
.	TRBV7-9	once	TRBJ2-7	TGTGCCAGCAGCCCTCTCTACTACGAGCAGTACTTC	CASSPLYYEQYF
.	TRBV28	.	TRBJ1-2	TGTGCCAGCAGTACAACAGGCCGCCCGAGCTACACCTTC	CASSTTGRPSYTF
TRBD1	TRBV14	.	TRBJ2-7	TGTGCCAGCAGCCAAGATCTCGGACAGGGAGCGGGCGAGCAGTACTTC	CASSQDLGQGAGEQYF
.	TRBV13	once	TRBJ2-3	TGTGCCAGCAGCGTGCAGGGTACGCAGTATTTT	CASSVQGTQYF
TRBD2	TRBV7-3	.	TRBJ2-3	TGTGCCAGCAGCCCCGGGGGGGGACGCACAGATACGCAGTATTTT	CASSPGGGRTDTQYF